Below, 15 T cell receptor beta chains from the same sample are listed, as sequenced in a study of cytomegalovirus exposure and HLA in healthy donors. The PCR had 60 Vbeta and 13 Jbeta primers. TCRdb's table, derived via immunoSEQ multiplex PCR, lists solely in-frame clones and lacks some. Counted here are 130,000 or so clones, about two thirds occurring once; the ten biggest clones make up approximately 6.3%. Sequencing was done on a sample of PBMCs. These receptors were collected from a man in his forties in good health and CMV-seropositive.

The chain links TRBV28 to TRBJ1-4, with 7 bases identical to TRBD1. The trim removed 6 bases at V and 0 bases at J, leaving 10 bases unmatched. Germline V CDR1 and CDR2: MDHEN, SYDVKM. CDR3 length: 17 amino acids. Here the CDR3 reads CASRPTGTLTTNEKLFF. Written as DNA, the CDR3 is TGTGCCAGCAGACCGACAGGGACCCTTACAACTAATGAAAAACTGTTTTTT.

In the case of this clone: One end of the junction fails to match germline, which may point to a read error. This chain connects TRBV7-9 to TRBJ1-1; D uncertain. Looked up from germline, CDR1 is SEHNR and CDR2 is FQNEAQ (reference sequence). The CDR3 loop spans 13 amino acids. The CDR3 reads CASSLQVNSEAFF. The CDR3 nucleotides read TGTGCCAGCAGCTTACAGGTGAACTCTGAAGCTTTCTTT.

This chain links TRBV19 with TRBJ1-1; D may be TRBD1 (5 bases). There are 13 residues in the CDR3. Germline loops: CDR1 LNHDA, CDR2 SQIVND (reference sequence). Trimming removed 3 bases from V and 4 bases from J, with 9 bases in between. CDR3 region: CASSMRDPTEAFF. CDR3 DNA: TGTGCCAGTAGTATGCGGGACCCCACTGAAGCTTTCTTT.

This clone was counted a few times. The V call is TRBV6-5, the J call TRBJ2-5; TRBD1 might be the D (6 bases). The J call may be wrong; the DNA end is better matched by TRBJ2-7. Germline V gene lookup returns CDR1 MNHEY and CDR2 SVGAGI. The CDR3 is 13 amino acids. CDR3 region: CASSKARGYEQYF. The CDR3 DNA is TGTGCCAGCAGCAAAGCCAGGGGCTACGAGCAGTACTTC.

The genes are TRBV27 and TRBJ1-5; possibly TRBD1 for D (6 bases). V was clipped by 5 bases and J by 1 base, with 15 bases between them. The germline V gene encodes CDR1 MNHEY and CDR2 SMNVEV (reference sequence). The CDR3 extends over 16 amino acids. This CDR3 is CASSPTGTLSNQPQHF. The CDR3 DNA sequence: TGTGCCAGCAGTCCAACGGGGACACTCAGCAATCAGCCCCAGCATTTT.

The gene calls are TRBV28 and TRBJ1-6, with D possibly matching TRBD1 (5 bases). Germline V CDR1 and CDR2: MDHEN, SYDVKM. The CDR3 covers 15 residues. Trimming removed 6 bases from V and 5 bases from J, with 14 bases in between. The chain's CDR3 is CASRSQGSNNSPLHF. The CDR3 coding sequence is TGTGCCAGCAGATCCCAGGGCAGTAATAATTCACCCCTCCACTTT.

V is TRBV7-2 and J is TRBJ2-5; possibly TRBD2 for D (6 bases). The closer fit of TRBJ2-7 to the DNA end suggests the J call may be wrong. Germline lookup yields CDR1 SGHTA and CDR2 FQGNSA. This CDR3 comprises 15 residues. CDR3 in amino acids: CASTLGGTFGYEQYF. CDR3 DNA sequence: TGTGCCAGCACCCTCGGGGGAACGTTCGGCTACGAGCAGTACTTC.

The chain carries TRBV30 and TRBJ2-6; D is undetermined. The CDR3 has 14 residues. The germline V and J ends were trimmed by 3 bases and 3 bases, with 9 bases remaining between them. From germline, CDR1 is GTSNPN and CDR2 SVGIG (reference sequence). CDR3 in amino acids: CAWRRLYGANVLTF. CDR3 DNA sequence: TGTGCCTGGAGGAGGTTGTATGGGGCCAACGTCCTGACTTTC.

Only a few counts were recorded for this clone. The rearrangement joins TRBV28 to TRBJ2-1; D is undetermined. CDR3 length: 13 residues. Germline V gives CDR1 MDHEN, CDR2 SYDVKM. Trimming removed 8 bases from V and 6 bases from J, with 14 bases in between. This chain's CDR3 is CASQSVLINEQFF. The CDR3 DNA is TGTGCCAGCCAATCTGTACTTATCAATGAGCAGTTCTTC.

This clone was detected only once. J is TRBJ2-3 and V is TRBV5-1; 13 bases match TRBD2. Germline trimming cut 3 bases from V and 2 bases from J; bases unmatched to any gene: 3. CDR3 length: 16 residues. Germline V gene lookup returns CDR1 SGHRS and CDR2 YFSETQ. This CDR3 reads CASSWGLAGPTDTQYF. In nucleotides, the CDR3 is TGCGCCAGCAGCTGGGGACTAGCGGGACCCACAGATACGCAGTATTTT.

This clone appeared a single time. J is TRBJ2-7 and V is TRBV27, with D perhaps matching TRBD1 (6 bases). The germline gives CDR1 MNHEY, CDR2 SMNVEV (reference sequence). The germline V and J ends were trimmed by 4 bases and 9 bases, with 25 bases remaining between them. The CDR3 loop spans 16 amino acids. CDR3 amino acids: CASSSITFGTRIGQYF. The CDR3 DNA is TGTGCCAGCAGTTCCATAACCTTCGGGACACGGATAGGGCAGTACTTC.

This clone was seen a few times. The chain recombines TRBV28 with TRBJ2-5; possible D gene TRBD2, 5 bases. The J call is uncertain, as TRBJ2-7 better fits the DNA end. The CDR3 sequence is 16 residues long. Germline values: CDR1 MDHEN, CDR2 SYDVKM. CDR3 DNA: TGTGCCAGCAGTTTAGCCGGCTCATCCTGGCGGGACGAGCAGTACTTC. Translation gives CASSLAGSSWRDEQYF.

The chain links TRBV28 to TRBJ2-7, with D possibly being TRBD1 (6 bases). Trimming removed 3 bases at V and 1 base at J, with 10 bases between. The germline V gene encodes CDR1 MDHEN and CDR2 SYDVKM. The CDR3 covers 14 residues. The CDR3 DNA is TGTGCCAGCAGTTTTCAGGGGAAATCCTACGAGCAGTACTTC. It translates to CASSFQGKSYEQYF.

The table lists this clone with a few counts. This sequence joins TRBV6-1 and TRBJ1-6; TRBD1 might be the D (5 bases). The CDR3 has 12 residues. Germline lookup yields CDR1 MNHNS and CDR2 SASEGT. The V end lost 8 bases, the J end lost 8 bases, and 10 bases lay between the germline ends. CDR3: CASGGWDSPLHF. CDR3 nucleotide sequence: TGTGCCAGCGGGGGGTGGGATTCACCCCTCCACTTT.

As to this clone: Its ends do not fully match the called genes, so a read error is possible. This chain joins TRBV7-9 and TRBJ1-1; the D is unclear. Germline lookup yields CDR1 SEHNR and CDR2 FQNEAQ (reference sequence). The CDR3 extends over 12 amino acids. The CDR3 DNA reads TGTTCCAGCAGCTTAACTAACACTGAAGCTTTCTTT. Its translation is CSSSLTNTEAFF. The variable domain in full, completed from reference TRBV7-9 and TRBJ1-1, reads DTGVSQNPRHKITKRGQNVTFRCDPISEHNRLYWYRQTLGQGPEFLTYFQNEAQLEKSRLLSDRFSAERPKGSFSTLEIQRTEQGDSAMYLCSSSLTNTEAFFGQGTRLTVV.